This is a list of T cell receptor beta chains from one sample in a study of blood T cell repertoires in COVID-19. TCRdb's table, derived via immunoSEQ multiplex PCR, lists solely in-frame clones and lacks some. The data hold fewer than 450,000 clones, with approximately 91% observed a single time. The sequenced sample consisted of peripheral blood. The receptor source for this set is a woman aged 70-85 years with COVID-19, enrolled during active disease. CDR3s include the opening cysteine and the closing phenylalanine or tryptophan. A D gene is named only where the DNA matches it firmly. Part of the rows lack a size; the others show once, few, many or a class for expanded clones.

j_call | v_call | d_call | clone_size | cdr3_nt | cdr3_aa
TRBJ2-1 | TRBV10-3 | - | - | TGTGCCATCAGTGAGCCTCCCCGGACAGCCTACAATGAGCAGTTCTTC | CAISEPPRTAYNEQFF
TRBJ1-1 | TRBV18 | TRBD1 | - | TGTGCCAGCTCACAAGGACAGGGCCTGAACACTGAAGCTTTCTTT | CASSQGQGLNTEAFF
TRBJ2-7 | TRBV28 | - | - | TGTGCCAGCAAAATAGGGGGGGCCTACGAGCAGTACTTC | CASKIGGAYEQYF
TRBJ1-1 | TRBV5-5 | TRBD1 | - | TGTGCCAGCAGCTTTTACAGGGGCACTGAAGCTTTCTTT | CASSFYRGTEAFF
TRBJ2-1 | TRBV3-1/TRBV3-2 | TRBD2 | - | TGTGCCAGCAGCCAGGCTGCTAGCGGGGGGGTGAACGAGCAGTTCTTC | CASSQAASGGVNEQFF
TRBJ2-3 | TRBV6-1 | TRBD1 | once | TGTGCCAGCAGTGAACCTGGAGGACAGGGGGCAGATACGCAGTATTTT | CASSEPGGQGADTQYF
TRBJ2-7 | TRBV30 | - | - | TGTGCCTGGAGTGTAGGTGGACAATCGGCCGAGCAGTACTTC | CAWSVGGQSAEQYF
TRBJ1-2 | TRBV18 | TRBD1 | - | TGTGCCAGCTCACCGACACAGGGGGCCCCTAACTATGGCTACACCTTC | CASSPTQGAPNYGYTF
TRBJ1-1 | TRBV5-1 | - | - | TGCGCCAGCAGCTTGGCGTTTGGGGCGTCTGAAGCTTTCTTT | CASSLAFGASEAFF
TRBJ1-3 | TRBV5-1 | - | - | TGCGCCAGCAGCTTCATGGGAAACACCATATATTTT | CASSFMGNTIYF
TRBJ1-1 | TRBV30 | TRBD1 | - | TGTGCGGGACAGGGGGCAACTGAAGCTTTCTTT | CAGQGATEAFF
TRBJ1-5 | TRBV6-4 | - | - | TGTGCCAGCACCCACTGGGCAGCGGAGGACAATCAGCCCCAGCATTTT | CASTHWAAEDNQPQHF
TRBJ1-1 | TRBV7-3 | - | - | TGTGCCAGCAGCTTGCAGGGATTTAATACTGAAGCTTTCTTT | CASSLQGFNTEAFF
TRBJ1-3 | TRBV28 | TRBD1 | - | TGTGCCAGCAGACTGACAGGGGGTAGGGGAAACACCATATATTTT | CASRLTGGRGNTIYF
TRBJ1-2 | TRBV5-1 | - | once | TGCGCCAGCAGCTTGGCGGGGGGTGGATATGGCTACACCTTC | CASSLAGGGYGYTF
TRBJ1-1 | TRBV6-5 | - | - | TGTGCCAGCAATGCGGGGCAGGCGACTTTCTTT | CASNAGQATFF
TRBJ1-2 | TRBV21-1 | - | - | TGTGCCAGCAGCAACGGCAGGGGGTTTAGTGGCTACACCTTC | CASSNGRGFSGYTF
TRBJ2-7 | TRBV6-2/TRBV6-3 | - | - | TGTGCCAGCAGTCACAACCCCTCACTACCTGACTACGAGCAGTACTTC | CASSHNPSLPDYEQYF
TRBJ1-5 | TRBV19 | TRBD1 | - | TGTGCCAGTAGTCAAACCTGGGGACAGGGACAGCCCCAGCATTTT | CASSQTWGQGQPQHF
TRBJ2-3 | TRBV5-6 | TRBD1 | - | TGTGCCAGCAGCGAGACAGGGGAAGGCACAGATACGCAGTATTTT | CASSETGEGTDTQYF
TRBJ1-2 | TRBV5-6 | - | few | TGTGCCAGCAGCCCCTACGCAGGGCTAGGTGGCTACACCTTC | CASSPYAGLGGYTF
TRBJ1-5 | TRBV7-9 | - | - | TGTGCCAGCAGCTTATGGGAGGGTAATCAGCCCCAGCATTTT | CASSLWEGNQPQHF